Given below is one T cell receptor beta chain in context. Its antigen is unidentified. The PCR ran on 60 Vbeta and 13 Jbeta primers. Assay used: immunoSEQ multiplex PCR; TCRdb lists only in-frame clones, some missing. This repertoire shows under 200,000 clones, over 70% found once; its top ten account for more than 5%. This sample was included in a study of cytomegalovirus exposure and HLA in healthy donors. The V gene end was trimmed by 1 base and the J gene end by 4 bases; junction bases not matched to a gene: 7. The CDR3 sequence is 16 residues long. Germline V gene data show CDR1 as LGHNA and CDR2 as YSLEER. Study findings and constraints: Presence/absence analyses took donor sequencing depth as roughly uniform. In a later analysis, HLA-C alleles had the fewest associated TCRs, DRB1 alleles the most. Per published accounts, TCR beta sequences correctly predicted the HLA-A and HLA-B alleles of most subjects.

Sequencing input: PBMCs. V gene TRBV4-3 combines with J gene TRBJ2-1; 7 bases align to TRBD1. The sequence came from a man aged 40-49 years in good health and CMV-seronegative. As DNA, the CDR3 is TGCGCCAGCAGCCAAGGTCGGCAGGGGGTTTACAATGAGCAGTTCTTC. Translating it yields CASSQGRQGVYNEQFF.